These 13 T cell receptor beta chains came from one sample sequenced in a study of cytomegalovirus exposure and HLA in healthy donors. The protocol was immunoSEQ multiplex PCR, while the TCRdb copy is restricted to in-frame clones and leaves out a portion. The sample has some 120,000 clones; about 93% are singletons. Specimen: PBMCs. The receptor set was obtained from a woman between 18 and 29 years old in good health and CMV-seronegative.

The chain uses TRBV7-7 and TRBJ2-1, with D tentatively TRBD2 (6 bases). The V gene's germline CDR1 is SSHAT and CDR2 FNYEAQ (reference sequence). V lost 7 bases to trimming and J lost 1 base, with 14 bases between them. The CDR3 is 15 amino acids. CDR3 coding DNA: TGTGCCAGCACCCCACTCGGGGGTTCCTACAATGAGCAGTTCTTC. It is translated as CASTPLGGSYNEQFF.

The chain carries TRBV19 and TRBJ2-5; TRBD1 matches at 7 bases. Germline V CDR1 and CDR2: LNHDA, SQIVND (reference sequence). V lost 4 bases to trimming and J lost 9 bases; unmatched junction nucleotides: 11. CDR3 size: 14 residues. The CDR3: CASSRDSSWGAQYF. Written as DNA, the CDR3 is TGTGCCAGTAGTAGGGACAGCTCATGGGGCGCCCAGTACTTC.

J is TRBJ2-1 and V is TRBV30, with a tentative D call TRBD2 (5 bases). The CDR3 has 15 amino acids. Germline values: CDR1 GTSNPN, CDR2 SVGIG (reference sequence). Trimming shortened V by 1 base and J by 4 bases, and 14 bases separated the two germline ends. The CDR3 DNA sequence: TGTGCCTGGAGTGACTCTAGCTCTCTATACAATGAGCAGTTCTTC. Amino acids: CAWSDSSSLYNEQFF.

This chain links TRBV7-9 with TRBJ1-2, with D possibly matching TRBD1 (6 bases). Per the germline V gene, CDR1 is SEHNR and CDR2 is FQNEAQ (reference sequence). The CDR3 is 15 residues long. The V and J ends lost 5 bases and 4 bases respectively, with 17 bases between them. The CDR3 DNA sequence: TGTGCCAGCAGCCTAGGGGACACTGGGGGCTATGGCTACACCTTC. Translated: CASSLGDTGGYGYTF.

In DNA, the CDR3 is TGTGCCAGCAGCCTAGGGGTTAGGGGGCAAGAGACCCAGTACTTC. This encodes CASSLGVRGQETQYF. The rearrangement links TRBV6-6 to TRBJ2-5, with a weak D call TRBD1 (6 bases). This CDR3 has 15 amino acids. The V end was cut by 6 bases, the J end by 2 bases, with 16 bases between. Germline assignment: CDR1 MNHNY and CDR2 SVGAGI (reference sequence).

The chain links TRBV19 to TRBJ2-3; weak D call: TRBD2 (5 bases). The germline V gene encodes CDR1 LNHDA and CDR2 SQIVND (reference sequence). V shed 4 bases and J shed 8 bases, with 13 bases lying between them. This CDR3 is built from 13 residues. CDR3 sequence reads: CASSTPEVITQYF. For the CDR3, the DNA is TGTGCCAGTAGTACCCCGGAGGTTATTACGCAGTATTTT.

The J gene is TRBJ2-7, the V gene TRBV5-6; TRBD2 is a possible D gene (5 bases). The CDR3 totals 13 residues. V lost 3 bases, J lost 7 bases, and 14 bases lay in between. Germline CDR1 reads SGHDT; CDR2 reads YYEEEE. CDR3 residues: CASSSGPSGEQYF. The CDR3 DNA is TGTGCCAGCAGCTCTGGCCCCTCGGGGGAGCAGTACTTC.

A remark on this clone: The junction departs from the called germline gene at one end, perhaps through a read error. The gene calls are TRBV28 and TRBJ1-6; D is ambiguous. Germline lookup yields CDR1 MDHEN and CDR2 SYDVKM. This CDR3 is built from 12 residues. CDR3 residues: CASSFIRGELGF. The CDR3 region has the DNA TGTGCCAGCAGTTTCATTCGCGGGGAGCTGGGATTT.

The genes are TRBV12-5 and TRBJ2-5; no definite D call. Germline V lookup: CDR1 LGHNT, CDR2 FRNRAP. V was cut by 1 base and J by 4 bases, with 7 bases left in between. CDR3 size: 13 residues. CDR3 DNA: TGTGCTAGTGGTTTGGATATTAGAGAGACCCAGTACTTC. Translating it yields CASGLDIRETQYF.

This CDR3 reads CASSSGQGSLYAEAFF. In nucleotides, the CDR3 is TGTGCCAGCAGCTCCGGACAGGGATCGTTGTATGCTGAAGCTTTCTTT. The rearrangement joins TRBV5-6 to TRBJ1-1; 8 positions agree with TRBD1. Looked up from germline, CDR1 is SGHDT and CDR2 is YYEEEE. The J segment lost 6 bases and the V segment lost 3 bases, leaving 13 bases of the junction unmatched. The CDR3 has 16 residues. Full variable domain (remainder filled in from reference TRBV5-6 and TRBJ1-1): DAGVTQSPTHLIKTRGQQVTLRCSPKSGHDTVSWYQQALGQGPQFIFQYYEEEERQRGNFPDRFSGHQFPNYSSELNVNALLLGDSALYLCASSSGQGSLYAEAFFGQGTRLTVV.

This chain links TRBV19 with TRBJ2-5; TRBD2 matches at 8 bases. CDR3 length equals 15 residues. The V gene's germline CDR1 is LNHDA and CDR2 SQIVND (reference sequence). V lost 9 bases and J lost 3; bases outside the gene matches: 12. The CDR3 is CASRGGLFGEETQYF. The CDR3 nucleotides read TGTGCCAGCCGGGGGGGCCTATTTGGAGAAGAGACCCAGTACTTC.

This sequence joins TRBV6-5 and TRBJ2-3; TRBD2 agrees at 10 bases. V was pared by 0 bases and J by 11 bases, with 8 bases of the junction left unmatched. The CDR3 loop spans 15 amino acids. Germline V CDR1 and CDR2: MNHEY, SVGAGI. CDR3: CASSYSEAGGPLQYF. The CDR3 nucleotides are TGTGCCAGCAGTTACTCGGAAGCGGGGGGGCCTTTGCAGTATTTT.

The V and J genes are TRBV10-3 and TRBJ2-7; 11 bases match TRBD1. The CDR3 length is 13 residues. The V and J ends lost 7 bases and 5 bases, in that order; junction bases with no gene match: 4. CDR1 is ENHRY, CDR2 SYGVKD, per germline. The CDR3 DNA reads TGTGCCATCACCTGGGACAGGGGGAACGAGCAGTACTTC. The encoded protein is CAITWDRGNEQYF.